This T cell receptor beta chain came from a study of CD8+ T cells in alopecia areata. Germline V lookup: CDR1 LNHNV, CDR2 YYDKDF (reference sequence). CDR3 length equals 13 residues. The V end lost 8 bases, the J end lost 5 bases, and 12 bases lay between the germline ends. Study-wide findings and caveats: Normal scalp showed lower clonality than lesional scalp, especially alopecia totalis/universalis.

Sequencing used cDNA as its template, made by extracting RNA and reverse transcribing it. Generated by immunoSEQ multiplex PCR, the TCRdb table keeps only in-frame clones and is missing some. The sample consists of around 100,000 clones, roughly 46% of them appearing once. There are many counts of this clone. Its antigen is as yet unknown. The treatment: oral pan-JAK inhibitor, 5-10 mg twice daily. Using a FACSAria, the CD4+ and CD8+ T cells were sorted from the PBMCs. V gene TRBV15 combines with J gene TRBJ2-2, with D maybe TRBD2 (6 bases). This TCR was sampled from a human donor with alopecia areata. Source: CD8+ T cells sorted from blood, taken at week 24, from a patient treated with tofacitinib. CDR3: CATLRGGTGELFF. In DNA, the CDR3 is TGTGCCACCCTACGTGGGGGGACCGGGGAGCTGTTTTTT.